Given below is one T cell receptor beta chain in context. The CDR3 is made up of 14 amino acids. Germline V gene lookup returns CDR1 MNHEY and CDR2 SVGAGI. V was trimmed by 4 bases and J by 1 base, leaving 5 bases between them. The sample is drawn from a study of blood T cell repertoires in COVID-19. About the research overall: Sites across the United States, Italy and Spain contributed samples from acute and convalescent COVID-19. T cells, B-cell-depleted T cells, or PBMCs supplied cDNA or gDNA.

In the authors' methods: Amplification of reference gene primers provided the estimated nucleated cell counts. Data came from immunoSEQ multiplex PCR; TCRdb stores just in-frame clones and leaves some out. The DNA gave D and trimming, while V, J and clone size come from that table. The repertoire holds 70,000 or so clones, with 87% as singletons. The V call is TRBV6-5, the J call TRBJ2-6, with D unresolved. This receptor was identified in a woman in her forties or fifties with acute or convalescent COVID-19. The source material was peripheral blood. Written as DNA, the CDR3 is TGTGCCAGCAGTTCCCTTTCTGGGGCCAACGTCCTGACTTTC. This codes for CASSSLSGANVLTF.